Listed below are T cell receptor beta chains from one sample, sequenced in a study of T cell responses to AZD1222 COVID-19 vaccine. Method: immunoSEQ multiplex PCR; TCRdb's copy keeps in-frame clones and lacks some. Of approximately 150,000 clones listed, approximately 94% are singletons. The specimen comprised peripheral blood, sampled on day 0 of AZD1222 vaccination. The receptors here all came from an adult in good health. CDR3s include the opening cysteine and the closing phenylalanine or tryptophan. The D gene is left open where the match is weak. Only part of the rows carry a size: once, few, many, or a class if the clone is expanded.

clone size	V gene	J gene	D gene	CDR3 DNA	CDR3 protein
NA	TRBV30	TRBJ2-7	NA	TGTGCCTGGAGTGTAACGGGGGAGGAGCAGTACTTC	CAWSVTGEEQYF
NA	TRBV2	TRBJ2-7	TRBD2	TGTGCCAGCAGTGAAACTAGCGGAGACTCCTACGAGCAGTACTTC	CASSETSGDSYEQYF
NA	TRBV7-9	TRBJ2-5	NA	TGTGCCAGCAAAGGCAGGGAAGAGACCCAGTACTTC	CASKGREETQYF
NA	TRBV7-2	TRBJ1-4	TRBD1	TGTGCCAGCAGCTCTGCGGGACAGGGGGAAAAACTGTTTTTT	CASSSAGQGEKLFF
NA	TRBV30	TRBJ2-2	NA	TGTGCCTGGAACCCGGGCCGGACCGGGGAGCTGTTTTTT	CAWNPGRTGELFF
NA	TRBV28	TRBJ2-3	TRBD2	TGTGCCAGCCGCACCCTCGGGACTAGCGGGAGGACAGATACGCAGTATTTT	CASRTLGTSGRTDTQYF
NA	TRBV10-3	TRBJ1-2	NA	TGTGCCATCAGTGAGTCGGATGGTAACAGGAACTATGGCTACACCTTC	CAISESDGNRNYGYTF
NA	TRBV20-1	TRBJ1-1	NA	TGCAGTGCTACCCAGAACACTGAAGCTTTCTTT	CSATQNTEAFF
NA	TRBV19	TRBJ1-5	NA	TGTGCCAGCACCGGGGATGGGGGGACGGGCAATCAGCCCCAGCATTTT	CASTGDGGTGNQPQHF
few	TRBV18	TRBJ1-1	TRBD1	TGTGCCAGCTCACAGCCCAGGGGGAGGACTGAAGCTTTCTTT	CASSQPRGRTEAFF
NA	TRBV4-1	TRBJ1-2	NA	TGCGCCAGCAGCCTACAGTTGGCTGGGGGGCAAAGTTATGGCTACACCTTC	CASSLQLAGGQSYGYTF
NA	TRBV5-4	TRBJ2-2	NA	TGTGCCAGCAGCCCATTGAGACCGGGACAAAGGCTGACCGGGGAGCTGTTTTTT	CASSPLRPGQRLTGELFF
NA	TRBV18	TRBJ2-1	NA	TGTGCCAGCTCACCCAACGCCGGGGCGAGGTACTACAATGAGCAGTTCTTC	CASSPNAGARYYNEQFF
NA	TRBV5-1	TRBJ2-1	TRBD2	TGCGCCAGCAGCCGTGTAGCGGGCAACTCCTACAATGAGCAGTTCTTC	CASSRVAGNSYNEQFF
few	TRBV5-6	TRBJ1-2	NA	TGTGCCAGCAGCCTCGGGGCAGGGGATCTGAGCTACACCTTC	CASSLGAGDLSYTF
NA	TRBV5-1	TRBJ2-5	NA	TGCGCCAGCAGCTTGGGAGCATCAGGAGAGACCCAGTACTTC	CASSLGASGETQYF
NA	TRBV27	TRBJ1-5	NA	TGTGCCAGCAGCCCCGGGCGGACAGCCCTCGGTGATCAGCCCCAGCATTTT	CASSPGRTALGDQPQHF
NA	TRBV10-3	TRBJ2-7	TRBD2	TGTGCCATCAGTGATAACCAGCGGGAGGGCCGATCATCATTCGAGCAGTACTTC	CAISDNQREGRSSFEQYF
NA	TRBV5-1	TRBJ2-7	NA	TGCGCCAGCAGCGCCGGACCCCCGGGATTATCCCCCTACGAGCAGTACTTC	CASSAGPPGLSPYEQYF
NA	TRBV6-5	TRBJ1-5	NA	TGTGCCAGCAAGGACAATTATAGCAATCAGCCCCAGCATTTT	CASKDNYSNQPQHF
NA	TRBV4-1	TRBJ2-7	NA	TGCGCCAGCAGCCAGAGGGGTTACGAGCAGTACTTC	CASSQRGYEQYF
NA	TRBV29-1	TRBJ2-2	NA	TGCAGCGTTGTTTGGAGGACCGGGGAGCTGTTTTTT	CSVVWRTGELFF
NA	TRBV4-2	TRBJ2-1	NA	TGTGCCAGCAGCCAAGGATATGAGCAGTTCTTC	CASSQGYEQFF
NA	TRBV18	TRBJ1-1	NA	TGTGCCAGCTCCCCCGTAGGGACTGAAGCTTTCTTT	CASSPVGTEAFF
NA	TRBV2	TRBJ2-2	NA	TGTGCCAGCTCGGACAGACGGAACACCGGGGAGCTGTTTTTT	CASSDRRNTGELFF
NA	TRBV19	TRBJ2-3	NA	TGTGCCAGTAGTCGCCAGGGACCCACAGATACGCAGTATTTT	CASSRQGPTDTQYF
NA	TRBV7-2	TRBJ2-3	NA	TGTGCCAGCAGCTTAGACGGCCAGCCTTACACAGATACGCAGTATTTT	CASSLDGQPYTDTQYF
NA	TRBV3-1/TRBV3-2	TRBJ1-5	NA	TGTGCCAGCAGCAGAGGGACCCTCAATCAGCCCCAGCATTTT	CASSRGTLNQPQHF
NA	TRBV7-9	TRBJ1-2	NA	TGTGCCAGCAATCGGGGACCCTCCCCCATCTATGGCTACACCTTC	CASNRGPSPIYGYTF